This TCR beta chain comes out of a study of blood T cell repertoires in COVID-19. Study as a whole: Samples representing acute and convalescent COVID-19 were sourced from the United States, Italy and Spain.

This CDR3 region has 12 residues. CDR1 is MNHEY, CDR2 SMNVEV, per germline (reference sequence). Trimming pared 7 bases from V and 4 bases from J, leaving 10 bases between. How the authors handled the data: Counts of nucleated cells, estimated from reference gene primer amplification, were obtained. Clones were sequenced by immunoSEQ multiplex PCR, and TCRdb holds only the in-frame ones, with some missing. The V and J calls and clone size come from that table; D and trimming were worked out from the DNA. The table includes under 200,000 clones, roughly four fifths detected once. The rearrangement uses TRBV27 and TRBJ2-5; the D is unclear. The receptor comes from an elderly woman with COVID-19, enrolled during active disease. The sample comprised peripheral blood. CDR3 protein: CASNNPGETQYF. The CDR3, as DNA: TGTGCCAGCAATAACCCCGGAGAGACCCAGTACTTC.